The entry below describes one T cell receptor beta chain. Its antigen is currently not known. Per-base qualities were not stored, and no clone one base away is much larger. Sample time point, as interpreted from the label and publication: approximately 2 years on ibrutinib. For TCR beta library preparation, approximately 2 micrograms of genomic DNA were extracted from the cryopreserved PBMCs. Longitudinal blood samples from CLL patients on ibrutinib monotherapy were analyzed using high-throughput TCR beta sequencing. Patients were enrolled in a phase 2 open-label single-center ibrutinib monotherapy trial. The CDR3 starts with the cysteine, ends with the phenylalanine, and has 13 residues. Only the CDR3 part of the read is kept: 39 bases, read in frame from the first base. CDR1 and CDR2 (GTSNPN, SVGIG) derive from the germline V gene (reference sequence). Trimming costs V 1 base and J 2 bases, and their ends lie 9 bases apart.

This sample was taken from a study of cytotoxic CD8 clonotypes in ibrutinib-treated CLL (dated by TCRdb to the early 2020s). About the study as a whole: The cohort included some 14 treatment-naive and fewer than 12 relapsed/refractory patients; 17 to 18 were IGHV unmutated. All remission and progressive disease samples were collected while patients were still receiving ibrutinib. Of the approximately 91 people in the trial, some 28 had longitudinal samples available. Responses were partial in roughly 24 patients and complete in 2; after median around 66 months follow-up, roughly 14 stayed in remission and roughly twelve progressed. The response samples were drawn at a median of approximately twelve months into treatment, with a range of about 6 to 36 months. An average of roughly 270,000 productive templates and approximately 91,000 productive rearrangements was obtained per sample. Cryopreserved peripheral blood mononuclear cells were collected at three points: before therapy, at response, and at either sustained remission or disease progression. Results and caveats for the whole study, not just this receptor: Clonality rose at ibrutinib response, remained stable during sustained remission, and dropped back toward baseline at progression. At baseline, clonality was higher than in age-matched healthy donors and showed a strong correlation with circulating CD8+ T-cell counts. Public clonotypes were rare and either contracted or stayed stable during treatment, and the rise in clonality at ibrutinib response reflected the expansion of private clonotypes. Lymph node repertoires were not examined, and the timing of sampling was not matched between patients in sustained remission and those whose disease progressed.

Each clonotype received, on average, 10x coverage in deep resolution sequencing performed on a MiSeq, where the target depth lay between 1 in 1 million and 1 in 200,000 T cells. The immunoSEQ hsTCRB Kit was used to generate the TCR beta libraries. In the original analysis: The data were analyzed with ImmunoSEQ Analyzer and ImmunoSEQ Data Assistant, and V, D and J gene assignments followed IMGT definitions. Clonality, with values ranging from 0 to 1, was calculated as one minus the normalized Shannon entropy of productive rearrangement frequencies. Only overrepresented clonotypes making up at least 0.05% of the repertoire of each patient were included in the public clonotype analysis. Roughly 12 age-matched healthy donor repertoires from immuneACCESS were used as controls for clonality. TCRdb's version of the immuneACCESS table is confined to in-frame rearrangements and falls short of the full clone set. An unresolved V gene accounts for under half of the shortfall where checked; the remainder is of unknown origin. D and trimming were read from the DNA, whereas the V and J calls and clone size are those reported in that table. The sample table contains hundreds of thousands of clones; only one count was recorded for under 80% of them. 15% of the sample lies in the top ten.

Recombination joined TRBV30 with TRBJ2-7; the D segment cannot be called with confidence. The material was PBMCs, obtained after 24 months of ibrutinib treatment. This receptor was identified in a human donor with chronic lymphocytic leukemia. The CDR3 protein: CAWSGQYTYEQYF. The sequence in DNA is TGTGCCTGGAGTGGTCAGTACACCTACGAGCAGTACTTC.